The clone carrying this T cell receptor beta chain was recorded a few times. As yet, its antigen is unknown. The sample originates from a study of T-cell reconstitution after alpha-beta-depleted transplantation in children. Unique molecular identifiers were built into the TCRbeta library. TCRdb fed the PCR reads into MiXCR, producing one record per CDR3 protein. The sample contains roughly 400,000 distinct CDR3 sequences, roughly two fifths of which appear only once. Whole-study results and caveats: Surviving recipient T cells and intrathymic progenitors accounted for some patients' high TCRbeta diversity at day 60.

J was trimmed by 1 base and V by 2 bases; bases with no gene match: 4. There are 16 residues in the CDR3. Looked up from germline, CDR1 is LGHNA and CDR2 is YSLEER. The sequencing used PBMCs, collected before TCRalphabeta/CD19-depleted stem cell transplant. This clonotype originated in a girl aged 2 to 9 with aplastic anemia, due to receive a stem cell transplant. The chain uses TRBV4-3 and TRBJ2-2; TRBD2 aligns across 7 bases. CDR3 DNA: TGCGCCAGCAGCCAATACACTAGCGTGAACACCGGGGAGCTGTTTTTT. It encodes CASSQYTSVNTGELFF.